This T cell receptor (beta chain) originates from a study of blood T cell repertoires in COVID-19. Study context: COVID-19 samples collected from the United States, Italy and Spain covered acute and convalescent phases. PBMCs, B-cell-depleted T cells, or T cells provided the cDNA or gDNA that made up the material.

The Seattle patients, enrolled during active infection, were followed longitudinally. The V end lost 1 base, the J end lost 6 bases, and 16 bases lay between the germline ends. The CDR3 totals 15 residues. Germline V gives CDR1 SGHTA, CDR2 FQGNSA. Original handling: Amplified reference gene primers provided the basis for estimating nucleated cell counts. Sequencing was performed with immunoSEQ multiplex PCR; in TCRdb, only in-frame clones are kept and a portion is missing. The DNA gave D and trimming, while V, J and clone size come from that table. Here the sample spans more than 150,000 clones, 81% being singletons.

This chain joins TRBV7-2 and TRBJ2-7; D is possibly TRBD1 (5 bases). The source is a woman over 75 with COVID-19, enrolled during active disease. Material: peripheral blood. The CDR3 DNA is TGTGCCAGCAGCTTAGAAAGTCTCAGGGCCGGCGAGCAGTACTTC. This sequence encodes CASSLESLRAGEQYF.